This TCR beta chain was recovered during a study of shared clonotypes between healthy human individuals. Findings of the study overall: Relative to memory subsets, naive subsets generally showed larger estimated richness.

A note on this clone: Its antigen is currently unknown.

Under the authors' procedure: As immunoSEQ supplied junction-only sequences (without quality scores), filtering differed. Clones were read by immunoSEQ multiplex PCR, and TCRdb kept only the in-frame ones, dropping some. Clonal size and the V and J genes are those of that table, whereas D and trimming came from the DNA. Here the sample spans over 1.4 million clones, around 97% being singletons. With 6 bases removed from V and 5 bases from J, the gap between germline ends came to 4 bases. The germline CDR1 and CDR2 sequences are MDHEN and SYDVKM. The CDR3 runs 10 residues. The sample comprised naive CD4+ T cells sorted from blood. Subset described: CD45RA+ positively selected. The J gene is TRBJ2-5, the V gene TRBV28; D uncertain. This receptor was identified in a young man in good health. CDR3: CASRDETQYF. CDR3 bases: TGTGCCAGCAGAGACGAGACCCAGTACTTC.